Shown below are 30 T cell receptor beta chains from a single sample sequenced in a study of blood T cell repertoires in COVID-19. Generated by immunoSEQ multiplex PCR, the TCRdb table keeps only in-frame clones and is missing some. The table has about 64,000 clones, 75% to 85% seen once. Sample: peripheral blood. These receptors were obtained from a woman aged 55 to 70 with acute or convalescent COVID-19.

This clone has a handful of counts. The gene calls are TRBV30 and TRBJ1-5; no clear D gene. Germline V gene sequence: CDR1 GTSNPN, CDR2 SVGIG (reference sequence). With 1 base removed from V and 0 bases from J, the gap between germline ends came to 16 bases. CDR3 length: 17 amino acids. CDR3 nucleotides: TGTGCCTGGAGTGGTTTAGGAGGGAGTAGTAGCAATCAGCCCCAGCATTTT. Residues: CAWSGLGGSSSNQPQHF. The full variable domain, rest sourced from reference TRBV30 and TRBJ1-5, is SQTIHQWPATLVQPVGSPLSLECTVEGTSNPNLYWYRQAAGRGLQLLFYSVGIGQISSEVPQNLSASRPQDRQFILSSKKLLLSDSGFYLCAWSGLGGSSSNQPQHFGDGTRLSIL.

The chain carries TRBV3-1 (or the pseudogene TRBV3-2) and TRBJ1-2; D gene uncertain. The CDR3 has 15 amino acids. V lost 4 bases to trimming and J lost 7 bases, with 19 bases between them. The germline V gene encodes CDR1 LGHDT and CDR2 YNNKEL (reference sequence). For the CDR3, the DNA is TGTGCCAGCAGCCCGATACGGGAAGCGGCTGGTGGCTACACCTTC. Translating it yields CASSPIREAAGGYTF.

In nucleotides, the CDR3 is TGCGCCAGCAGCGGAGCACAGGGGGGGAACTACGAGCAGTACTTC. Protein product: CASSGAQGGNYEQYF. The V call is TRBV5-1, the J call TRBJ2-7; weak D call: TRBD1 (8 bases). Germline V lookup: CDR1 SGHRS, CDR2 YFSETQ. Trimming took 4 bases from V and 3 from J, leaving 17 bases between them. The CDR3 length is 15 residues. The variable domain in full, with the rest retrieved from reference TRBV5-1 and TRBJ2-7, is KAGVTQTPRYLIKTRGQQVTLSCSPISGHRSVSWYQQTPGQGLQFLFEYFSETQRNKGNFPGRFSGRQFSNSRSEMNVSTLELGDSALYLCASSGAQGGNYEQYFGPGTRLTVT.

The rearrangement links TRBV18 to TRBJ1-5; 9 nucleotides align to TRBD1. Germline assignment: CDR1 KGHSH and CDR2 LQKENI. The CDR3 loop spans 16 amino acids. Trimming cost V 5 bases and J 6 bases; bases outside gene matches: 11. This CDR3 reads CASSSRDRVDGQPQHF. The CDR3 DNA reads TGTGCCAGCTCATCCCGGGACAGGGTTGACGGTCAGCCCCAGCATTTT.

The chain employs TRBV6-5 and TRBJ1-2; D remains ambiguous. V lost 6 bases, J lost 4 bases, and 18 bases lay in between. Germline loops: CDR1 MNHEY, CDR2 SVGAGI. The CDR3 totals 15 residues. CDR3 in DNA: TGTGCCAGCAGCTCACCCAGACGGGAATCCTATGGCTACACCTTC. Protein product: CASSSPRRESYGYTF.

Here the CDR3 reads CASSYGDRENEKLFF. The CDR3 DNA follows: TGCGCCAGCAGCTACGGGGACAGGGAAAATGAAAAACTGTTTTTT. The rearrangement links TRBV5-1 to TRBJ1-4; TRBD1 agrees at 9 bases. Germline values: CDR1 SGHRS, CDR2 YFSETQ. V shed 3 bases, J shed 5 bases, and the junction held 5 bases outside the gene matches. CDR3 length equals 15 residues. The full variable domain, rest sourced from reference TRBV5-1 and TRBJ1-4, is KAGVTQTPRYLIKTRGQQVTLSCSPISGHRSVSWYQQTPGQGLQFLFEYFSETQRNKGNFPGRFSGRQFSNSRSEMNVSTLELGDSALYLCASSYGDRENEKLFFGSGTQLSVL.

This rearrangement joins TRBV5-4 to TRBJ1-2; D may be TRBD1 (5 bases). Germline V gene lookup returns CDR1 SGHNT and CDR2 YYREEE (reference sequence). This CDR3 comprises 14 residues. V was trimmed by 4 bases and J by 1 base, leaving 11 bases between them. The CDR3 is CASSPGGVNYGYTF. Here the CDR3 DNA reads TGTGCCAGCAGCCCGGGGGGGGTTAACTATGGCTACACCTTC.

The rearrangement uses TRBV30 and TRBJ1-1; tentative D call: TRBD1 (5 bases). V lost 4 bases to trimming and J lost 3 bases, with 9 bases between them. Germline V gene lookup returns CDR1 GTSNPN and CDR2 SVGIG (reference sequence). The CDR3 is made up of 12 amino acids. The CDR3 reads CAWMGGDTEAFF. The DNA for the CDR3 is TGTGCCTGGATGGGGGGGGACACTGAAGCTTTCTTT. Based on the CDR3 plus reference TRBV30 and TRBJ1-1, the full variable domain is SQTIHQWPATLVQPVGSPLSLECTVEGTSNPNLYWYRQAAGRGLQLLFYSVGIGQISSEVPQNLSASRPQDRQFILSSKKLLLSDSGFYLCAWMGGDTEAFFGQGTRLTVV.

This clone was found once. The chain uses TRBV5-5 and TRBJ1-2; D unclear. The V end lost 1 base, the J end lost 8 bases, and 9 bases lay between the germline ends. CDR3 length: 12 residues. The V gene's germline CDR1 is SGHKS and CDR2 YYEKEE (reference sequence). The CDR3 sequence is CASSLLALGYTF. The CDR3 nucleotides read TGTGCCAGCAGCTTGCTAGCTCTCGGCTACACCTTC.

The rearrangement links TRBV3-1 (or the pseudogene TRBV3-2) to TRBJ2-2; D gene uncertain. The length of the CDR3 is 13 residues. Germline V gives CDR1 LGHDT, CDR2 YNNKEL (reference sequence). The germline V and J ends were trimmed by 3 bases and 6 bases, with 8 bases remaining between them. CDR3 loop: CASSQLEAGELFF. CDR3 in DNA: TGTGCCAGCAGCCAGCTAGAGGCCGGGGAGCTGTTTTTT.

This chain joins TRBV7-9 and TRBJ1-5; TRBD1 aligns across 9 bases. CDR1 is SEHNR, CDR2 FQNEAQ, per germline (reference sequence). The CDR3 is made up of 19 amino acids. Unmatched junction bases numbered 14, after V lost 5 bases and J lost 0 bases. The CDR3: CASSPFEGTGTISNQPQHF. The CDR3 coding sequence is TGTGCCAGCAGCCCTTTCGAGGGGACAGGGACGATTAGCAATCAGCCCCAGCATTTT.

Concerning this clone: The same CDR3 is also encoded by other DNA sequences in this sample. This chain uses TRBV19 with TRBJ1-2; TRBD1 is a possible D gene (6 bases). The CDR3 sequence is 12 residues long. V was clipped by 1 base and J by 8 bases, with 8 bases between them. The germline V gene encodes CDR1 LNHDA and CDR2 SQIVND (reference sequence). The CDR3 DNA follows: TGTGCCAGTAGTATAGGAGGGGGAGGCTACACCTTC. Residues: CASSIGGGGYTF.

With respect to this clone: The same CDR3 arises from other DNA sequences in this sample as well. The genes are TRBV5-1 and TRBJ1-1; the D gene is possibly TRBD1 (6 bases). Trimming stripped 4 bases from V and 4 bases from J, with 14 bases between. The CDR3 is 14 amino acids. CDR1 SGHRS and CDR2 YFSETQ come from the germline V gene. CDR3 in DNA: TGCGCCAGCAGCCAACAGGGAGGGGGCACTGAAGCTTTCTTT. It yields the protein CASSQQGGGTEAFF.

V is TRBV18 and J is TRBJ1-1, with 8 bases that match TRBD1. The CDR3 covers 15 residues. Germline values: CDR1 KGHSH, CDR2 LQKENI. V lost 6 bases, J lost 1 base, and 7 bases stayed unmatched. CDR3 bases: TGTGCCAGCTCGCCTCAGGGGGCGGCGAACACTGAAGCTTTCTTT. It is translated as CASSPQGAANTEAFF.

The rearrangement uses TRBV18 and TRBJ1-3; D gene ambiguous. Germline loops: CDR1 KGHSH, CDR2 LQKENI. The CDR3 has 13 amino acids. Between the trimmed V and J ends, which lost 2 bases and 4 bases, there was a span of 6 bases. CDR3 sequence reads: CASSPERGNTIYF. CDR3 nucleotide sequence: TGTGCCAGCTCACCAGAACGGGGAAACACCATATATTTT.

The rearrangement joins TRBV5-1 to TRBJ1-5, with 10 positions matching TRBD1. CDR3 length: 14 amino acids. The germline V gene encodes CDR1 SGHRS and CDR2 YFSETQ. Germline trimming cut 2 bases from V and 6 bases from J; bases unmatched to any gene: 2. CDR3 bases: TGCGCCAGCAGCTTAGGGGACAGGGGTCAGCCCCAGCATTTT. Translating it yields CASSLGDRGQPQHF.

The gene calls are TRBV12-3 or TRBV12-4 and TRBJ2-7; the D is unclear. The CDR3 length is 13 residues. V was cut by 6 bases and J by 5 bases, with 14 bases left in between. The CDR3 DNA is TGTGCCAGCAGGAGGTCTAACCTAAACGAGCAGTACTTC. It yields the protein CASRRSNLNEQYF.

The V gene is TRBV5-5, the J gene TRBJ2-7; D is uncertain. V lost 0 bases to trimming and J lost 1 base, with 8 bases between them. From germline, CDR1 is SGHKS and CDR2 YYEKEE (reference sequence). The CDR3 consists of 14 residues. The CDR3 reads CASSLVQRSYEQYF. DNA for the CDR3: TGTGCCAGCAGCTTGGTTCAGCGTTCCTACGAGCAGTACTTC.

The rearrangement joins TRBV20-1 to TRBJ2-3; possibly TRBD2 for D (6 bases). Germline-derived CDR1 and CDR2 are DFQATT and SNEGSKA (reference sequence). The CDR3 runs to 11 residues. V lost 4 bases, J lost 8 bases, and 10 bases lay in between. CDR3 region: CSAKGGTTQYF. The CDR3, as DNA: TGCAGTGCTAAGGGAGGAACTACGCAGTATTTT.

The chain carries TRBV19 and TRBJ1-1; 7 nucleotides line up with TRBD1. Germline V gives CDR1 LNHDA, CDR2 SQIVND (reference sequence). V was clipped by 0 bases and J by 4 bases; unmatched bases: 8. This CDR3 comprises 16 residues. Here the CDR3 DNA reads TGTGCCAGTAGTATAGAGAACAGGGGAAGTCGCACTGAAGCTTTCTTT. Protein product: CASSIENRGSRTEAFF.

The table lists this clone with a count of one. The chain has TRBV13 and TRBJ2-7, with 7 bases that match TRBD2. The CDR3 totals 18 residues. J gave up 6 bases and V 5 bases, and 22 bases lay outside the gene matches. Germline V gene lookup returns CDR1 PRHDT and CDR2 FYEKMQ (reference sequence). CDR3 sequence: CASSRLSDVSGRAVEQYF. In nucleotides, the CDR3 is TGTGCCAGCAGCAGACTATCGGATGTCTCTGGGAGGGCCGTCGAGCAGTACTTC.

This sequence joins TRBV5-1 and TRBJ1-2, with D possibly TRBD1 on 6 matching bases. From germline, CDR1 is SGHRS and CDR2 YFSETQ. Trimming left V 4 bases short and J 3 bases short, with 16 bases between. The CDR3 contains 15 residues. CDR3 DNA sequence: TGCGCCAGCAGCGACCCAGGGGTTAGGGACTATGGCTACACCTTC. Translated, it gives CASSDPGVRDYGYTF.

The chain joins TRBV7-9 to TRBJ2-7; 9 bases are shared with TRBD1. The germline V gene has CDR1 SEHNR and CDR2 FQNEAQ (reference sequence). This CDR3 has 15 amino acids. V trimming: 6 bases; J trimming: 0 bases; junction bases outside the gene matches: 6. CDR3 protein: CASRRDRASSYEQYF. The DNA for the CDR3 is TGTGCCAGCAGACGGGACAGGGCTAGCTCCTACGAGCAGTACTTC.

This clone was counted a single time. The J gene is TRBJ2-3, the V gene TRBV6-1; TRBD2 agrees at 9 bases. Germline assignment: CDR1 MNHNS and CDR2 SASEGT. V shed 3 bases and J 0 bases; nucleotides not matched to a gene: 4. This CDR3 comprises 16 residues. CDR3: CASSEMLAGSTDTQYF. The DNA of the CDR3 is TGTGCCAGCAGTGAGATGCTAGCGGGGAGCACAGATACGCAGTATTTT.

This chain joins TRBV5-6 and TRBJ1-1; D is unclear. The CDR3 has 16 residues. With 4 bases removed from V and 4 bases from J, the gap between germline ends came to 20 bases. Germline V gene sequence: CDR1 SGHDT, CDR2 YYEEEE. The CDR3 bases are TGTGCCAGCAGCGCTTGGCGGGTGGATTTGGGCACTGAAGCTTTCTTT. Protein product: CASSAWRVDLGTEAFF.

In nucleotides, the CDR3 is TGTGCCAGCGGTATCAGGGGGCAGGCCAATCAGCCCCAGCATTTT. This sequence encodes CASGIRGQANQPQHF. The chain links TRBV6-5 to TRBJ1-5; 8 bases fit TRBD1. Trimming took 8 bases from V and 3 from J; bases not matched to a gene: 9. The CDR3 is 15 residues long. Germline V gene sequence: CDR1 MNHEY, CDR2 SVGAGI.

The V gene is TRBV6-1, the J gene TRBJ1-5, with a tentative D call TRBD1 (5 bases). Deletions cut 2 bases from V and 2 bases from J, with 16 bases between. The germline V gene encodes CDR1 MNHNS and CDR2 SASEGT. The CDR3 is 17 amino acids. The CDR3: CASSERAGGRGNQPQHF. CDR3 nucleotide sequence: TGTGCCAGCAGTGAACGGGCGGGGGGGAGAGGCAATCAGCCCCAGCATTTT.

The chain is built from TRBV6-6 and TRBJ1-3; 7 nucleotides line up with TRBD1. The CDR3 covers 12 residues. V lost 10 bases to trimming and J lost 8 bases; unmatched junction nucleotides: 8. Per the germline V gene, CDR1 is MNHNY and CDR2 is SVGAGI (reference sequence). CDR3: CATKGQPHTIYF. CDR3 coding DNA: TGTGCCACAAAGGGACAGCCGCACACCATATATTTT.

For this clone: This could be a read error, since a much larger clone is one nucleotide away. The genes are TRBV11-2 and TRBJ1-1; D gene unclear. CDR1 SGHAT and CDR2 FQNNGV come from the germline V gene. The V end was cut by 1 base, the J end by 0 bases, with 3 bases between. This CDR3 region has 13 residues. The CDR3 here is CASSLGVNTEAFF. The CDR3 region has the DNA TGTGCCAGCAGCTTAGGCGTGAACACTGAAGCTTTCTTT.

CDR3 loop: CASSLRQGEGYTF. The CDR3 nucleotides read TGTGCCAGCAGCCTCCGACAGGGGGAAGGCTACACCTTC. V is TRBV3-1 (or the pseudogene TRBV3-2) and J is TRBJ1-2; 9 positions agree with TRBD1. The germline V gene encodes CDR1 LGHDT and CDR2 YNNKEL (reference sequence). The CDR3 totals 13 residues. V was clipped by 4 bases and J by 8 bases; unmatched bases: 5.